What follows are 3 T cell receptor beta chains derived from one specimen sequenced in a study of vaccination and CD4 T cells after COVID-19. Treatment specified: roughly 11-day PBMC culture with coronavirus spike peptide pools or control peptides (ViraFEST assay). Sequence data for DNA of cultured CD4+ T cells were generated by the Oncomine TCR Beta short-read assay. TCRdb re-derived calls from the PCR reads in MiXCR, one entry per CDR3 protein. This table holds 20,000 or so distinct CDR3 sequences, approximately 53% found once. These TCRs are of unknown antigen specificity. The sample was CD4+ T cells from blood, cultured in vitro. These receptors were collected from a human donor who had recovered from COVID-19.

The V and J genes are TRBV6-5 and TRBJ1-2, with TRBD1 as a possible D gene (6 bases). Germline lookup yields CDR1 MNHEY and CDR2 SVGAGI. The CDR3 is 13 amino acids. V lost 4 bases, J lost 8 bases, and 14 bases lay in between. The CDR3 sequence is CASSSGQFRGYTF. For the CDR3, the DNA is TGTGCCAGCAGTTCCGGACAGTTTAGGGGCTACACCTTC.

The gene calls are TRBV12-3 or TRBV12-4 and TRBJ2-5, with D unresolved. There are 14 residues in the CDR3. With 3 bases removed from V and 3 bases from J, the gap between germline ends came to 11 bases. The CDR3 spells CASSFSQTKETQYF. The CDR3, as DNA: TGTGCCAGCAGTTTTTCGCAGACGAAAGAGACCCAGTACTTC.

The chain uses TRBV6-2 or TRBV6-3 and TRBJ1-2; the D gene is possibly TRBD1 (6 bases). The germline V gene has CDR1 MNHEY and CDR2 SVGEGT. The CDR3 is 14 residues long. V gave up 0 bases and J gave up 4 bases, with 9 bases separating them. In DNA, the CDR3 is TGTGCCAGCAGTTACTCGGGGGCCTCCTATGGCTACACCTTC. It specifies CASSYSGASYGYTF.